This entry lists 7 T cell receptor beta chains sequenced from one sample in a study of low-dose radiotherapy and immunotherapy resistance in tumors. Time point: after trial treatment. Indicated treatment: LDRT plus nivolumab, ipilimumab, low-dose cyclophosphamide and aspirin (RACIN trial). Alpha- and beta-chain coverage of first-strand cDNA came from TRAV- and TRBV-specific primers. An approximately 19-cycle PCR with a constant-region primer and V-primer adapter amplified TCRs. MiXCR, applied by TCRdb to the reads, yields one record per CDR3 protein. Of about 30,000 distinct CDR3 sequences in the sample, approximately 49% were seen once. Sequences were derived from PBMCs, sampled after low-dose radiotherapy plus immunotherapy. These receptors were collected from a male donor with gallbladder cancer.

This clonotype ranks as medium-sized. The gene calls are TRBV5-1 and TRBJ2-7, with 9 nucleotides matching TRBD2. The CDR3 contains 17 residues. V shed 0 bases, J shed 2 bases, and the junction held 9 bases outside the gene matches. The V gene's germline CDR1 is SGHRS and CDR2 YFSETQ. The CDR3: CASSLGASGAFTYEQYF. The CDR3 DNA follows: TGCGCCAGCAGCTTGGGGGCTAGCGGGGCCTTTACCTACGAGCAGTACTTC.

This clonotype is deemed medium-sized (0.01 to 0.1%). This chain uses TRBV18 with TRBJ2-7, with 8 bases matching TRBD2. This CDR3 has 14 amino acids. The germline CDR1 and CDR2 sequences are KGHSH and LQKENI. V lost 3 bases to trimming and J lost 3 bases; unmatched junction nucleotides: 4. The CDR3: CASSPETSDYEQYF. In DNA, the CDR3 is TGTGCCAGCTCACCCGAGACTAGCGACTACGAGCAGTACTTC.

Remarks on this clonotype: Since a much larger clone is just one base distant, this may be a read error. The chain joins TRBV9 to TRBJ1-2; D remains unclear. This CDR3 has 14 residues. CDR1 SGDLS and CDR2 YYNGEE come from the germline V gene. CDR3 nucleotides: TGTGCCAGCAGCAATCGGGAAGGTCCTTCGGGCTTCACCTTC. This translates into CASSNREGPSGFTF.

The CDR3 region is CASSQRLAGSAYNEQFF. CDR3 DNA: TGCGCCAGCAGCCAGAGACTAGCGGGGAGCGCCTACAATGAGCAGTTCTTC. V usage is TRBV4-3 and J usage is TRBJ2-1; 11 bases match TRBD2. Germline-derived CDR1 and CDR2 are LGHNA and YSLEER. V lost 3 bases, J lost 2 bases, and 6 bases stayed unmatched. This CDR3 comprises 17 residues.

The chain joins TRBV12-3 or TRBV12-4 to TRBJ2-1; 7 positions match TRBD2. The trim removed 5 bases at V and 6 bases at J, leaving 10 bases unmatched. This CDR3 has 15 residues. Written as DNA, the CDR3 is TGTGCCAGCAGTCAAGGACTAGGGTGGGGCAATGAGCAGTTCTTC. Residues: CASSQGLGWGNEQFF.

Worth noting for this clonotype: This probably arose from a read error, given a far larger clone one base away. The CDR3 reads CASKGLAGVTGELFF. The DNA of the CDR3 is TGTGCCAGCAAAGGACTAGCGGGAGTCACCGGGGAGCTGTTTTTT. The chain recombines TRBV28 with TRBJ2-2; 13 bases map to TRBD2. The CDR3 length is 15 residues. Trimming at V came to 7 bases and at J to 4 bases, leaving 3 bases not matched to a gene. Germline V gene lookup returns CDR1 MDHEN and CDR2 SYDVKM.

The rearrangement joins TRBV5-1 to TRBJ1-6; unclear D gene. The CDR3 has 14 amino acids. Trimming removed 1 base from V and 7 bases from J, with 9 bases in between. Germline CDR1 reads SGHRS; CDR2 reads YFSETQ. The CDR3 nucleotides read TGCGCCAGCAGCTTGCAAGCCCGCAATTCACCCCTCCACTTT. Translation: CASSLQARNSPLHF.